This T cell receptor beta chain is drawn from a study of T cell repertoires in cytomegalovirus infection. Whole-study context: It can be stated that public TCR beta signatures indicated CMV infection as well as a matching HLA type.

This clonotype appeared a few times. Its specificity is unknown. Whole-study findings and limits: Identification of carriers of CMV plus the relevant HLA was performed using cumulative public TCR beta family frequency.

Using its own MiXCR run on the reads, TCRdb lists one record per CDR3 protein. This sample yields about 830,000 distinct CDR3 sequences, of which 32% are seen a single time; 12% belongs to the top ten. The length of the CDR3 is 14 residues. V was shortened by 4 bases and J by 4 bases, with 14 bases between the two germline ends. The rearrangement links TRBV12-3 or TRBV12-4 to TRBJ2-7; either TRBD1 or TRBD2 may supply D (6 bases each). The specimen comprised cultured CD8+ T cells from PBMCs, sampled from culture after CMV antigen stimulation. This clonotype was obtained from a human donor in good health (CMV status not recorded). Some clones in this sample may be carry-over from other donors' samples. The CDR3 DNA reads TGTGCCAGCAGTTCTAGAGGAGGGGGATACGAGCAGTACTTC. Protein product: CASSSRGGGYEQYF.